Shown below are 22 T cell receptor beta chains from a single sample sequenced in a study of cytomegalovirus exposure and HLA in healthy donors. The primer mix had 60 Vbeta and 13 Jbeta primers. Generated by immunoSEQ multiplex PCR, the TCRdb table keeps only in-frame clones and is missing some. This sample yields approximately 190,000 clones, of which about four fifths are seen a single time; roughly 2.6% belongs to the top ten. The sample was PBMCs. The receptors here all came from a woman aged 45-60 years in good health and CMV-seropositive.

This sequence joins TRBV4-3 and TRBJ2-2, with D perhaps TRBD2 (7 bases). CDR3 length equals 22 residues. Trimming stripped 0 bases from V and 4 bases from J, with 30 bases between. Germline V lookup: CDR1 LGHNA, CDR2 YSLEER. The CDR3 coding sequence is TGCGCCAGCAGCCAAGAGGTCGCGGGGGACGTCTGGCGGACAGCTACCACCGGGGAGCTGTTTTTT. It yields the protein CASSQEVAGDVWRTATTGELFF.

CDR3 sequence (DNA): TGTGCCAGCAGTCGGATTAGCGGGGTTCAAGAGACCCAGTACTTC. It encodes CASSRISGVQETQYF. J is TRBJ2-5 and V is TRBV2; TRBD2 agrees at 8 bases. The V gene end was trimmed by 5 bases and the J gene end by 2 bases; junction bases not matched to a gene: 7. Looked up from germline, CDR1 is SNHLY and CDR2 is FYNNEI. The CDR3 totals 15 residues.

This clone appeared a single time. V usage is TRBV11-2 and J usage is TRBJ2-3; 16 bases match TRBD2. The germline V gene has CDR1 SGHAT and CDR2 FQNNGV. The CDR3 is 19 residues long. The ends lost 3 bases at V and 2 bases at J; junction bases unmatched: 8. The CDR3 spells CASSFGTSGGARDTDTQYF. CDR3 nucleotides: TGTGCCAGCAGCTTCGGGACTAGCGGGGGGGCCAGGGACACAGATACGCAGTATTTT.

A note on this clone: Relative to the germline gene, one junction end is altered; a read error may explain this. The rearrangement uses TRBV6-6 and TRBJ1-1; 7 bases are a match to TRBD1. Germline CDR1 is MNHNY and CDR2 is SVGAGI (reference sequence). The CDR3 extends over 14 amino acids. This chain's CDR3 is CAISRQGGITEAFF. The DNA for the CDR3 is TGTGCCATCAGTCGACAGGGCGGGATCACTGAAGCTTTCTTT.

The rearrangement uses TRBV2 and TRBJ2-5, with D unclear. Germline lookup yields CDR1 SNHLY and CDR2 FYNNEI. The CDR3 is 13 amino acids. V lost 2 bases to trimming and J lost 5 bases, with 9 bases between them. The CDR3 region is CASSEQARETQYF. DNA of the CDR3: TGTGCCAGCAGTGAACAAGCTCGCGAGACCCAGTACTTC. The full variable domain, with the rest looked up from reference TRBV2 and TRBJ2-5, is EPEVTQTPSHQVTQMGQEVILRCVPISNHLYFYWYRQILGQKVEFLVSFYNNEISEKSEIFDDQFSVERPDGSNFTLKIRSTKLEDSAMYFCASSEQARETQYFGPGTRLLVL.

The genes are TRBV27 and TRBJ2-7, with TRBD1 matching 8 bases. V was pared by 6 bases and J by 5 bases, with 9 bases of the junction left unmatched. Germline CDR1 MNHEY, CDR2 SMNVEV (reference sequence). The CDR3 loop spans 14 amino acids. CDR3 in amino acids: CASRTGTGIDEQYF. The CDR3 DNA reads TGTGCCAGCAGGACCGGGACAGGAATTGACGAGCAGTACTTC.

Points on this clone: At one boundary the junction diverges from the germline segment, which might be a read error. The V gene is TRBV6-5, the J gene TRBJ1-2; D possibly corresponds to TRBD1 (5 bases). The CDR3 spans 12 residues. CDR1 MNHEY and CDR2 SVGAGI come from the germline V gene. The CDR3 bases are TGTGCCATCAGTGAAGACAGCTATGGCTACACCTTC. The encoded protein is CAISEDSYGYTF.

The table lists this clone with a count of one. This chain links TRBV2 with TRBJ2-7; TRBD2 matches 10 bases. Germline assignment: CDR1 SNHLY and CDR2 FYNNEI. With 11 bases clipped from V and 6 bases from J, the junction kept 10 bases outside the gene matches. This CDR3 is built from 13 residues. The CDR3: CAGELAGGGEQYF. The CDR3 DNA reads as TGTGCCGGAGAATTAGCGGGGGGTGGCGAGCAGTACTTC.

The gene calls are TRBV28 and TRBJ2-1, with TRBD2 matching over 7 bases. Germline assignment: CDR1 MDHEN and CDR2 SYDVKM. V lost 2 bases and J lost 10; bases outside the gene matches: 5. The CDR3 spans 13 residues. The CDR3: CASSLAGGEEQFF. CDR3 DNA sequence: TGTGCCAGCAGTTTAGCTGGGGGGGAGGAGCAGTTCTTC.

This chain connects TRBV11-2 to TRBJ1-4; D is perhaps TRBD1 (5 bases). Germline loops: CDR1 SGHAT, CDR2 FQNNGV. The ends were cut back, 0 bases at V and 8 bases at J, with 10 bases in the middle. The CDR3 extends over 14 amino acids. The CDR3: CASSLDWGSEKLFF. CDR3 DNA: TGTGCCAGCAGCTTAGATTGGGGCAGCGAAAAACTGTTTTTT.

This clone was seen a single time. This chain connects TRBV28 to TRBJ2-3; no clear D gene. This CDR3 is 15 amino acids long. V shed 4 bases and J shed 4 bases, with 15 bases lying between them. Germline loops: CDR1 MDHEN, CDR2 SYDVKM. CDR3 loop: CASSSRSSYADTQYF. The CDR3 DNA reads as TGTGCCAGCAGTTCCAGGTCGTCATATGCAGATACGCAGTATTTT.

The CDR3: CASTRQGPETQYF. CDR3 nucleotides: TGTGCCAGCACTCGTCAGGGCCCAGAGACCCAGTACTTC. The chain combines TRBV6-5 with TRBJ2-5, with D possibly TRBD1 on 5 matching bases. The CDR3 contains 13 residues. Germline V gives CDR1 MNHEY, CDR2 SVGAGI. V shed 7 bases and J shed 4 bases, with 13 bases lying between them.

This rearrangement joins TRBV15 to TRBJ2-7; D remains ambiguous. Germline V CDR1 and CDR2: LNHNV, YYDKDF (reference sequence). The CDR3 totals 13 residues. The ends were cut back, 2 bases at V and 7 bases at J, with 12 bases in the middle. CDR3 loop: CATSRLFSSEQYF. For the CDR3, the DNA is TGTGCCACCAGCAGACTATTTAGTAGTGAGCAGTACTTC.

The rearrangement joins TRBV27 to TRBJ2-2, with 9 bases matching TRBD2. V lost 4 bases to trimming and J lost 6 bases; unmatched junction nucleotides: 6. Germline assignment: CDR1 MNHEY and CDR2 SMNVEV (reference sequence). The length of the CDR3 is 15 residues. CDR3 in amino acids: CASSSAGGHAGELFF. CDR3 coding DNA: TGTGCCAGCAGTTCGGCGGGGGGGCACGCCGGGGAGCTGTTTTTT.

This clone has a single count. The rearrangement joins TRBV5-6 to TRBJ2-2, with no clear D. This CDR3 is built from 12 residues. Trimming took off 2 bases at V and 6 bases at J, with 5 bases between the two ends. CDR1 and CDR2 from the germline V gene are SGHDT and YYEEEE. CDR3 nucleotides: TGTGCCAGCAGCTTCAGGCCCGGGGAGCTGTTTTTT. Translation: CASSFRPGELFF. Together with reference TRBV5-6 and TRBJ2-2, the CDR3 gives the full variable domain: DAGVTQSPTHLIKTRGQQVTLRCSPKSGHDTVSWYQQALGQGPQFIFQYYEEEERQRGNFPDRFSGHQFPNYSSELNVNALLLGDSALYLCASSFRPGELFFGEGSRLTVL.

Turning to this clone: At one end, the junction sequence differs from germline, possibly due to a read error. V usage is TRBV5-3 and J usage is TRBJ2-1, with 7 bases that match TRBD1. TRBV5-3 is labeled an ORF, and its function is uncertain. The CDR3 has 11 amino acids. The CDR3 region is CASSLQGEQFF. The CDR3 region has the DNA TGTGCCAGCAGCTTACAGGGGGAGCAGTTCTTC.

This clone was seen a handful of times. This chain connects TRBV4-3 to TRBJ1-4, with D perhaps TRBD1 (5 bases). This CDR3 has 15 amino acids. CDR1 LGHNA and CDR2 YSLEER come from the germline V gene. The V and J ends lost 1 base and 7 bases respectively, with 13 bases between them. The chain's CDR3 is CASSQGLGRSEKLFF. For the CDR3, the DNA is TGCGCCAGCAGCCAAGGACTGGGGCGCAGTGAAAAACTGTTTTTT.

The sample holds one count of this clone. The V gene is TRBV12-5, the J gene TRBJ2-5, with 7 bases that match TRBD2. The CDR3 extends over 15 amino acids. Per the germline V gene, CDR1 is LGHNT and CDR2 is FRNRAP. The trim removed 3 bases at V and 1 base at J, leaving 5 bases unmatched. CDR3 sequence reads: CASGLMGGGQETQYF. The CDR3 DNA sequence: TGTGCTAGTGGTTTAATGGGCGGGGGCCAAGAGACCCAGTACTTC.

Comments on this clone: The sample carries other DNA sequences with the same CDR3. This rearrangement joins TRBV5-6 to TRBJ2-7, with 8 bases fitting TRBD1. The junction had 11 bases not matched to a gene; V was cut back by 6 bases and J by 3 bases. The germline gives CDR1 SGHDT, CDR2 YYEEEE. The CDR3 spans 15 residues. CDR3 sequence: CASTKAGTGDYEQYF. The CDR3 nucleotides read TGTGCCAGCACCAAAGCCGGGACAGGAGACTACGAGCAGTACTTC. Full variable domain (missing parts from reference TRBV5-6 and TRBJ2-7): DAGVTQSPTHLIKTRGQQVTLRCSPKSGHDTVSWYQQALGQGPQFIFQYYEEEERQRGNFPDRFSGHQFPNYSSELNVNALLLGDSALYLCASTKAGTGDYEQYFGPGTRLTVT.

In regard to this clone: At one of its ends the junction is not consistent with the germline gene, which may arise from a read error. The chain combines TRBV7-2 with TRBJ2-5; D may be TRBD2 (7 bases). The germline V gene has CDR1 SGHTA and CDR2 FQGNSA. The length of the CDR3 is 15 residues. The CDR3 DNA follows: TGTGCCAGCAGCTCTAACGGGGGGCTACAAGGGACCCAGTACTTC. Translated, it gives CASSSNGGLQGTQYF.

The chain has TRBV15 and TRBJ2-5; D possibly corresponds to TRBD1 (5 bases). The CDR3 runs to 13 residues. In germline, CDR1 is LNHNV, CDR2 YYDKDF (reference sequence). Trimming stripped 4 bases from V and 2 bases from J, with 8 bases between. The chain's CDR3 is CATSIPGQETQYF. Here the CDR3 DNA reads TGTGCCACCAGCATCCCAGGGCAAGAGACCCAGTACTTC.

This chain links TRBV7-3 with TRBJ2-5, with 11 bases matching TRBD2. Per germline, CDR1 SGHTA and CDR2 FQGTGA. V shed 3 bases, J shed 11 bases, and the junction held 14 bases outside the gene matches. The CDR3 extends over 16 amino acids. In DNA, the CDR3 is TGTGCCAGCAGCTTCGAGCTAGCGGGGGGACTTTTGGAGCAGTACTTC. Translating it yields CASSFELAGGLLEQYF.